The clone carrying this TCR beta chain came up a few times. PCR was run on genomic DNA. The TCR beta CDR3 region was amplified using 30 forward and 13 reverse primers. TCRdb used MiXCR to reprocess the multiplex PCR reads, holding one entry per CDR3 protein. The sample carries 250,000 to 300,000 distinct CDR3 sequences, roughly 50% recorded once. V was clipped by 5 bases and J by 2 bases, with 10 bases between them. The CDR3 runs to 12 residues. CDR1 and CDR2 from the germline V gene are SQVTM and ANQGSEA. This entry is derived from a study of type 1 and type 2 diabetes patients. Input material: peripheral blood mononuclear cells (PBMCs). The TCR was taken from a man aged 18 to 30 with type 2 diabetes. This sequence joins TRBV29-1 and TRBJ2-7; no clear D gene. CDR3 loop: CSVRTGPYEQYF. The CDR3 DNA reads as TGCAGCGTTCGGACCGGGCCCTACGAGCAGTACTTC.